This T cell receptor beta chain was obtained from a study of cytomegalovirus exposure and HLA in healthy donors. As for the study in general: The Caucasian-associated ancestry cluster contained 75% to 85% of the 300 to 400 genotyped donors.

This PCR relied on a set of 60 Vbeta primers and 13 Jbeta primers. Only in-frame clones appear in the TCRdb table, and some are missing; sequencing was by immunoSEQ multiplex PCR. The table includes fewer than 200,000 clones, about 70% detected once. With regard to this clone: Its antigen is not known.

Whole-study results and caveats: Data from an earlier analysis indicated that most TCR beta V segments were productive either about 87% or about 30% of the time. DRB1 had the most TCR associations and HLA-C the fewest, a later analysis found, with rates varying by HLA locus. Available immune exposure information covered CMV serostatus only.

This CDR3 has 14 amino acids. Trimming pared 1 base from V and 4 bases from J, leaving 9 bases between. Germline V gene lookup returns CDR1 SGHRS and CDR2 YFSETQ. V gene TRBV5-1 combines with J gene TRBJ1-3; maybe TRBD1 (5 bases). Sequenced material: PBMCs. The source is a woman aged 18-35 years in good health and CMV-seropositive. CDR3 residues: CASSLSGSGNTIYF. The CDR3 nucleotides read TGCGCCAGCAGCTTGTCAGGGTCGGGAAACACCATATATTTT. The variable domain in full, completed from reference TRBV5-1 and TRBJ1-3, reads KAGVTQTPRYLIKTRGQQVTLSCSPISGHRSVSWYQQTPGQGLQFLFEYFSETQRNKGNFPGRFSGRQFSNSRSEMNVSTLELGDSALYLCASSLSGSGNTIYFGEGSWLTVV.